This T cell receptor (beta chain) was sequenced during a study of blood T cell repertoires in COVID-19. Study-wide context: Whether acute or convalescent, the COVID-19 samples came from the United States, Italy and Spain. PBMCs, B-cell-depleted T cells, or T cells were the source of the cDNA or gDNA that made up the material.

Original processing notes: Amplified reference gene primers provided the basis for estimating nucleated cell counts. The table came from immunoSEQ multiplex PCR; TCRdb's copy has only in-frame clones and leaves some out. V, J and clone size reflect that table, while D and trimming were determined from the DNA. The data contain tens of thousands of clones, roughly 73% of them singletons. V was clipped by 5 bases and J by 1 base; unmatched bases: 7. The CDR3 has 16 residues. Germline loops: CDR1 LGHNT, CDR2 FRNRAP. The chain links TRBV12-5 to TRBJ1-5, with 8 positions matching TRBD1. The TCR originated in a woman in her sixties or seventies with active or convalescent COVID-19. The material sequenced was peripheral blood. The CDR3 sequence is CASGIGQGLSNQPQHF. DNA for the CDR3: TGTGCTAGTGGTATCGGACAGGGTCTAAGCAATCAGCCCCAGCATTTT.